The 16 T cell receptor beta chains below were found in one sample sequenced in a study of control samples from healthy donors and cancer patients. Here immunoSEQ multiplex PCR was the method, and the copy in TCRdb shows in-frame clones only, minus some. This table has about 160,000 clones, roughly 95% appearing once. The specimen sequenced was blood. Every receptor here comes from a woman in her twenties or thirties in good health.

The gene calls are TRBV5-1 and TRBJ2-2, with D unresolved. The CDR3 is 14 residues long. V was shortened by 0 bases and J by 2 bases, with 5 bases between the two germline ends. CDR1 and CDR2 (germline): SGHRS, YFSETQ. The CDR3 here is CASSLDPNTGELFF. The CDR3 DNA sequence: TGCGCCAGCAGCTTGGACCCAAACACCGGGGAGCTGTTTTTT. Supplemented by reference TRBV5-1 and TRBJ2-2, the full variable domain reads KAGVTQTPRYLIKTRGQQVTLSCSPISGHRSVSWYQQTPGQGLQFLFEYFSETQRNKGNFPGRFSGRQFSNSRSEMNVSTLELGDSALYLCASSLDPNTGELFFGEGSRLTVL.

This clone was counted a single time. V is TRBV3-1 (or the pseudogene TRBV3-2) and J is TRBJ1-5; no reliable D call. The V and J ends lost 1 base and 9 bases respectively, with 7 bases between them. The CDR3 consists of 12 residues. CDR1 and CDR2 (germline): LGHDT, YNNKEL (reference sequence). The CDR3 nucleotides read TGTGCCAGCAGCCAAGTTGGAAGGCCCCAGCATTTT. Amino acids: CASSQVGRPQHF.

The chain links TRBV4-2 to TRBJ1-4; no reliable D call. Trimming took off 0 bases at V and 6 bases at J, with 11 bases between the two ends. The V gene's germline CDR1 is LGHNA and CDR2 YNFKEQ. The CDR3 consists of 15 residues. CDR3 DNA sequence: TGTGCCAGCAGCCAAGATGAGACGGATTATGAAAAACTGTTTTTT. It encodes CASSQDETDYEKLFF.

This rearrangement joins TRBV6-2 or TRBV6-3 to TRBJ2-6, with D possibly being TRBD2 (7 bases). Germline lookup yields CDR1 MNHEY and CDR2 SVGEGT. The V end lost 5 bases, the J end lost 0 bases, and 17 bases lay between the germline ends. The CDR3 is made up of 18 amino acids. The DNA for the CDR3 is TGTGCCAGCAGTGCCCTGGGGGGGGGCCACTCTGGGGCCAACGTCCTGACTTTC. This codes for CASSALGGGHSGANVLTF.

The chain links TRBV27 to TRBJ1-5; no firm D call. Germline V lookup: CDR1 MNHEY, CDR2 SMNVEV (reference sequence). Trimming stripped 3 bases from V and 6 bases from J, with 12 bases between. CDR3 length equals 14 residues. The CDR3 nucleotides read TGTGCCAGCAGTTTGAGCGGGGTTGGTCAGCCCCAGCATTTT. It translates to CASSLSGVGQPQHF.

V gene TRBV19 combines with J gene TRBJ1-6; TRBD1 might be the D (6 bases). Trimming cost V 0 bases and J 9 bases, with 9 bases left between them. The CDR3 is made up of 14 amino acids. Germline lookup yields CDR1 LNHDA and CDR2 SQIVND (reference sequence). The CDR3 DNA is TGTGCCAGTAGTATAGACACAGGGACTTCACCCCTCCACTTT. Amino acid sequence: CASSIDTGTSPLHF.

This chain connects TRBV3-1 (or the pseudogene TRBV3-2) to TRBJ1-1, with 7 bases lining up with TRBD1. Losses at the gene ends were 2 bases for V and 0 bases for J; bases not matched to a gene: 9. Germline CDR1 LGHDT, CDR2 YNNKEL (reference sequence). This CDR3 has 17 amino acids. The CDR3 DNA is TGTGCCAGCAGCCAAAACCGGGACAGATATATGAACACTGAAGCTTTCTTT. It yields the protein CASSQNRDRYMNTEAFF.

This chain uses TRBV18 with TRBJ1-5, with a tentative D call TRBD1 (5 bases). Germline V gives CDR1 KGHSH, CDR2 LQKENI. Trimming took 3 bases from V and 4 from J, leaving 10 bases between them. The CDR3 loop spans 14 amino acids. The CDR3 region is CASSPAGPNQPQHF. For the CDR3, the DNA is TGTGCCAGCTCACCGGCAGGGCCGAATCAGCCCCAGCATTTT.

In DNA form, the CDR3 reads TGTGCCAGCAGTTCCGCGGTCGGGGACACTGAAGCTTTCTTT. This gives the protein CASSSAVGDTEAFF. V usage is TRBV27 and J usage is TRBJ1-1; unclear D gene. CDR1 MNHEY and CDR2 SMNVEV come from the germline V gene (reference sequence). The CDR3 contains 14 residues. Trimming took off 4 bases at V and 3 bases at J, with 12 bases between the two ends.

This chain uses TRBV5-1 with TRBJ2-5; no firm D call. The CDR3 is made up of 13 amino acids. Germline V gene lookup returns CDR1 SGHRS and CDR2 YFSETQ. The V gene lost 0 bases and the J gene lost 3 bases, with 6 bases spanning the gap. The chain's CDR3 is CASSLVGEETQYF. CDR3 coding DNA: TGCGCCAGCAGCTTGGTTGGGGAAGAGACCCAGTACTTC.

As DNA, the CDR3 is TGTGCCAGCAGTCCAGGGGGGGTTAGCGGCTACACCTTC. The encoded protein is CASSPGGVSGYTF. The chain carries TRBV2 and TRBJ1-2; 7 positions agree with TRBD1. The CDR3 has 13 residues. CDR1 is SNHLY, CDR2 FYNNEI, per germline. Trimming cost V 5 bases and J 8 bases; bases outside gene matches: 8.

Details on this clone: One end of the junction is discordant with germline, which a read error may explain. The genes are TRBV14 and TRBJ1-2, with D unclear. The V gene's germline CDR1 is SGHDN and CDR2 FVKESK. The CDR3 runs 14 residues. CDR3 sequence: CASSQEAPVGRKIF. Written as DNA, the CDR3 is TGTGCCAGCAGCCAAGAAGCCCCGGTTGGACGGAAAATCTTC.

This clone was recorded a few times. The V call is TRBV7-9, the J call TRBJ1-1; 7 nucleotides agree with TRBD1. Germline V lookup: CDR1 SEHNR, CDR2 FQNEAQ (reference sequence). V lost 5 bases and J lost 4; bases outside the gene matches: 10. This CDR3 is 15 amino acids long. The CDR3 region has the DNA TGTGCCAGCAGCGAATACAGGGGTTTGGGCACTGAAGCTTTCTTT. Residues: CASSEYRGLGTEAFF.

The chain recombines TRBV7-8 with TRBJ2-7, with 7 positions matching TRBD1. With V trimmed by 3 bases and J by 7 bases, 15 bases remained unmatched. Germline lookup yields CDR1 SGHVS and CDR2 FQNEAQ. The length of the CDR3 is 16 residues. CDR3 sequence (DNA): TGTGCCAGCAGCTTCCCTACGACAGGGTCTATGGGGGAGCAGTACTTC. This gives the protein CASSFPTTGSMGEQYF.

The gene calls are TRBV5-1 and TRBJ1-1; D is unclear. The V end was cut by 4 bases, the J end by 0 bases, with 13 bases between. This CDR3 is built from 15 residues. CDR1 is SGHRS and CDR2 is YFSETQ in the germline V gene. CDR3 nucleotides: TGCGCCAGCAGCCCTCTAACCCCTGTGAACACTGAAGCTTTCTTT. Translation: CASSPLTPVNTEAFF.

DNA for the CDR3: TGCGCCAGCAGAGTGACAGGGGGCGAACTTGAAAAACTGTTTTTT. Its protein is CASRVTGGELEKLFF. This chain uses TRBV5-1 with TRBJ1-4; TRBD1 matches at 10 bases. This CDR3 comprises 15 residues. Germline trimming cut 5 bases from V and 7 bases from J; bases unmatched to any gene: 8. Germline V lookup: CDR1 SGHRS, CDR2 YFSETQ. Combining the CDR3 with reference TRBV5-1 and TRBJ1-4 gives the whole variable domain KAGVTQTPRYLIKTRGQQVTLSCSPISGHRSVSWYQQTPGQGLQFLFEYFSETQRNKGNFPGRFSGRQFSNSRSEMNVSTLELGDSALYLCASRVTGGELEKLFFGSGTQLSVL.